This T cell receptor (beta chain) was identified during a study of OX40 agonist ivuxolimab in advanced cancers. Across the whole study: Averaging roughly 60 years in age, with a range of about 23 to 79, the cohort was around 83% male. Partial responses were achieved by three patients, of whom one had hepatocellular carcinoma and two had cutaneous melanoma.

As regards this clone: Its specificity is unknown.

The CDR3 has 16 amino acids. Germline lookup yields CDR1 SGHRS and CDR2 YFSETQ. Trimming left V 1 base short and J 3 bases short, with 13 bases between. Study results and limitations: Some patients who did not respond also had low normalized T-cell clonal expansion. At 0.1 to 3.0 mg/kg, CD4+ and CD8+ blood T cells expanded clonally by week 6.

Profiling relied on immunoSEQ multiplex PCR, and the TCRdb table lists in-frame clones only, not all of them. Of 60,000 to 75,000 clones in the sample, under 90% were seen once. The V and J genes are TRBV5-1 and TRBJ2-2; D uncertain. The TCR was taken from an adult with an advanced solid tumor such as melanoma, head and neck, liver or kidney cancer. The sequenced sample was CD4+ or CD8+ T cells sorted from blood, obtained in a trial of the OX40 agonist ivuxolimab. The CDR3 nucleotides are TGCGCCAGCAGCTTGTCATCGGGCACGTACACCGGGGAGCTGTTTTTT. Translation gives CASSLSSGTYTGELFF.